Presented here are 29 T cell receptor beta chains from one specimen sequenced in a study of T cell responses to AZD1222 COVID-19 vaccine. Repertoires were generated with immunoSEQ multiplex PCR, while TCRdb's copy carries only in-frame clones and drops some. The repertoire holds 120,000 to 150,000 clones, with roughly nine tenths as singletons. Sequencing used peripheral blood, obtained on day 0 of AZD1222 vaccination. Receptor source: an adult in good health.

The V gene is TRBV28, the J gene TRBJ2-2, with 7 bases that match TRBD1. Germline V gene data show CDR1 as MDHEN and CDR2 as SYDVKM. The V segment lost 5 bases and the J segment 5 bases; nucleotides outside the gene matches: 8. CDR3 length: 15 amino acids. The CDR3 DNA reads as TGTGCCAGCAGTACGGGACAGAGGGAGACCGGGGAGCTGTTTTTT. The encoded protein is CASSTGQRETGELFF.

The rearrangement links TRBV19 to TRBJ1-1; tentative D call: TRBD1 (5 bases). V was shortened by 4 bases and J by 1 base, with 10 bases between the two germline ends. This CDR3 has 14 amino acids. Germline V gene sequence: CDR1 LNHDA, CDR2 SQIVND (reference sequence). CDR3 nucleotide sequence: TGTGCCAGTAGTAAGGGGCAGACGAACACTGAAGCTTTCTTT. Residues: CASSKGQTNTEAFF.

V usage is TRBV12-3 or TRBV12-4 and J usage is TRBJ2-2; D unclear. This CDR3 spans 12 amino acids. Trimming pared 3 bases from V and 7 bases from J, leaving 6 bases between. CDR3 coding DNA: TGTGCCAGCAGTTTGGTAGGCGGGGAGCTGTTTTTT. This gives the protein CASSLVGGELFF.

J is TRBJ1-1 and V is TRBV19, with D unresolved. CDR3 size: 13 residues. The V and J ends lost 3 bases and 8 bases respectively, with 13 bases between them. The V gene's germline CDR1 is LNHDA and CDR2 SQIVND (reference sequence). CDR3 sequence reads: CASSMGVREEAFF. The CDR3 DNA is TGTGCCAGTAGTATGGGTGTGAGGGAAGAAGCTTTCTTT.

The V call is TRBV11-2, the J call TRBJ2-6; TRBD1 matches at 9 bases. The length of the CDR3 is 18 residues. CDR1 and CDR2 (germline): SGHAT, FQNNGV. The J segment lost 0 bases and the V segment lost 0 bases, leaving 3 bases of the junction unmatched. CDR3 nucleotide sequence: TGTGCCAGCAGCTTAGAAGGACAGGGGCTCTCTGGGGCCAACGTCCTGACTTTC. This codes for CASSLEGQGLSGANVLTF. The variable domain in full, completed from reference TRBV11-2 and TRBJ2-6, reads EAGVAQSPRYKIIEKRQSVAFWCNPISGHATLYWYQQILGQGPKLLIQFQNNGVVDDSQLPKDRFSAERLKGVDSTLKIQPAKLEDSAVYLCASSLEGQGLSGANVLTFGAGSRLTVL.

The chain couples TRBV11-2 to TRBJ2-2; 7 nucleotides agree with TRBD1. J lost 6 bases, V lost 7 bases, and 5 bases had no gene match. The CDR3 is 13 amino acids. Germline CDR1 is SGHAT and CDR2 is FQNNGV. The CDR3 reads CASIIGTAGELFF. The CDR3 nucleotides read TGTGCCAGCATCATCGGGACAGCCGGGGAGCTGTTTTTT. The complete variable domain, with remaining parts taken from reference TRBV11-2 and TRBJ2-2, reads EAGVAQSPRYKIIEKRQSVAFWCNPISGHATLYWYQQILGQGPKLLIQFQNNGVVDDSQLPKDRFSAERLKGVDSTLKIQPAKLEDSAVYLCASIIGTAGELFFGEGSRLTVL.

V usage is TRBV3-1 (or the pseudogene TRBV3-2) and J usage is TRBJ1-1; D gene unclear. V shed 6 bases and J shed 1 base, with 9 bases lying between them. Germline V gives CDR1 LGHDT, CDR2 YNNKEL (reference sequence). The CDR3 consists of 13 residues. CDR3 DNA: TGTGCCAGCAGTCAGACACCGAACACTGAAGCTTTCTTT. It translates to CASSQTPNTEAFF.

The rearrangement uses TRBV19 and TRBJ1-5, with 7 bases that match TRBD1. V was clipped by 5 bases and J by 6 bases; unmatched bases: 10. This CDR3 region has 15 residues. Germline V gene lookup returns CDR1 LNHDA and CDR2 SQIVND (reference sequence). CDR3 coding DNA: TGTGCCAGTAGTTGGGCGGAGGGGGCAAGTCAGCCCCAGCATTTT. Its translation is CASSWAEGASQPQHF.

The chain uses TRBV6-5 and TRBJ2-7, with D uncertain. This CDR3 region has 14 residues. Trimming left V 0 bases short and J 6 bases short, with 12 bases between. CDR1 is MNHEY and CDR2 is SVGAGI in the germline V gene. The CDR3 is CASSYSGVATEQYF. The CDR3 DNA sequence: TGTGCCAGCAGTTACTCGGGTGTCGCGACCGAGCAGTACTTC.

The rearrangement links TRBV4-3 to TRBJ2-2; 10 nucleotides agree with TRBD1. Germline assignment: CDR1 LGHNA and CDR2 YSLEER. The CDR3 has 18 residues. The V segment lost 0 bases and the J segment 3 bases; nucleotides outside the gene matches: 7. CDR3 nucleotide sequence: TGCGCCAGCAGCCAAGATAGGAGACAGGGGGCGTACACCGGGGAGCTGTTTTTT. Translated: CASSQDRRQGAYTGELFF.

This chain links TRBV6-6 with TRBJ2-7, with TRBD2 matching over 12 bases. The V and J ends lost 5 bases and 0 bases, in that order; junction bases with no gene match: 2. The CDR3 sequence is 15 residues long. Germline V CDR1 and CDR2: MNHNY, SVGAGI (reference sequence). The CDR3 DNA sequence: TGTGCCAGCAGTATGACTAGCGGGAGCTCCTACGAGCAGTACTTC. This encodes CASSMTSGSSYEQYF.

This clone has only one observation. This chain uses TRBV27 with TRBJ1-4; TRBD1 aligns across 7 bases. The V segment lost 2 bases and the J segment 7 bases; nucleotides outside the gene matches: 4. CDR1 and CDR2 (germline): MNHEY, SMNVEV (reference sequence). The CDR3 extends over 14 amino acids. The DNA of the CDR3 is TGTGCCAGCAGTTTAGGCACAGGGGTTGAAAAACTGTTTTTT. It yields the protein CASSLGTGVEKLFF.

This CDR3 reads CASTPSAAEAFF. CDR3 in DNA: TGTGCCAGTACCCCTTCGGCGGCAGAAGCTTTCTTT. This chain connects TRBV19 to TRBJ1-1; unclear D gene. V was shortened by 7 bases and J by 8 bases, with 14 bases between the two germline ends. Germline-derived CDR1 and CDR2 are LNHDA and SQIVND (reference sequence). CDR3 length equals 12 residues.

The gene calls are TRBV5-6 and TRBJ1-2, with a weak D call TRBD1 (6 bases). Germline V gene sequence: CDR1 SGHDT, CDR2 YYEEEE. Trimming cost V 3 bases and J 8 bases, with 20 bases left between them. CDR3 length: 15 residues. CDR3 amino acids: CASSSLGRGLEGYTF. The CDR3 nucleotides are TGTGCCAGCAGCTCCCTCGGCCGGGGGCTGGAAGGCTACACCTTC.

This clone was recorded a few times. This rearrangement joins TRBV3-1 (or the pseudogene TRBV3-2) to TRBJ1-3; D is uncertain. V lost 2 bases to trimming and J lost 7 bases, with 15 bases between them. Germline lookup yields CDR1 LGHDT and CDR2 YNNKEL (reference sequence). The length of the CDR3 is 15 residues. CDR3 protein: CASSQREGYRNTIYF. DNA for the CDR3: TGTGCCAGCAGCCAAAGAGAGGGTTATCGGAACACCATATATTTT.

This chain joins TRBV19 and TRBJ2-2, with D possibly matching TRBD2 (5 bases). The CDR3 consists of 15 residues. The V gene lost 3 bases and the J gene lost 0 bases, with 8 bases spanning the gap. Germline assignment: CDR1 LNHDA and CDR2 SQIVND (reference sequence). CDR3 bases: TGTGCCAGTAGTATTAGGACTTCGAACACCGGGGAGCTGTTTTTT. Protein sequence: CASSIRTSNTGELFF.

The V and J genes are TRBV9 and TRBJ1-3; 7 bases fit TRBD1. J was trimmed by 2 bases and V by 3 bases; bases with no gene match: 8. The length of the CDR3 is 16 residues. Germline V gene data show CDR1 as SGDLS and CDR2 as YYNGEE. The CDR3 is CASSARDSPTGNTIYF. The CDR3 DNA reads as TGTGCCAGCAGCGCTCGGGACAGTCCCACTGGAAACACCATATATTTT.

This clone was picked up one time. This chain joins TRBV28 and TRBJ2-3, with TRBD1 identical over 10 bases. The V and J ends lost 2 bases and 6 bases, in that order; junction bases with no gene match: 11. Germline V CDR1 and CDR2: MDHEN, SYDVKM. The CDR3 has 17 residues. CDR3 residues: CASSLRDRGLAVDTQYF. CDR3 DNA sequence: TGTGCCAGCAGTTTACGGGACAGGGGACTCGCGGTGGATACGCAGTATTTT.

The chain combines TRBV4-1 with TRBJ2-7, with D perhaps TRBD1 (6 bases). CDR3 size: 16 residues. Per the germline V gene, CDR1 is MGHRA and CDR2 is YSYEKL. Trimming cost V 3 bases and J 1 base, with 16 bases left between them. DNA for the CDR3: TGCGCCAGCAGCCAGAGGACACAGGGTTTTTCCTACGAGCAGTACTTC. It specifies CASSQRTQGFSYEQYF.

The chain couples TRBV9 to TRBJ1-1; no clear D. Trimming took off 1 base at V and 6 bases at J, with 13 bases between the two ends. CDR3 size: 14 residues. CDR1 and CDR2 from the germline V gene are SGDLS and YYNGEE. This CDR3 reads CASSVFEGGAEAFF. In nucleotides, the CDR3 is TGTGCCAGCAGCGTATTTGAGGGAGGAGCTGAAGCTTTCTTT.

This clone was observed a handful of times. This sequence joins TRBV11-3 and TRBJ1-1; D unresolved. The CDR3 contains 13 residues. Trimming shortened V by 3 bases and J by 3 bases, and 8 bases separated the two germline ends. Germline assignment: CDR1 SGHNT and CDR2 YENEEA. The CDR3 sequence: CASSLVGYTEAFF. The CDR3 coding sequence is TGTGCCAGCAGCTTGGTCGGTTACACTGAAGCTTTCTTT. Supplemented by reference TRBV11-3 and TRBJ1-1, the full variable domain reads EAGVVQSPRYKIIEKKQPVAFWCNPISGHNTLYWYLQNLGQGPELLIRYENEEAVDDSQLPKDRFSAERLKGVDSTLKIQPAELGDSAVYLCASSLVGYTEAFFGQGTRLTVV.

The sample holds a few counts of this clone. The chain uses TRBV6-4 and TRBJ1-5; D possibly corresponds to TRBD1 (5 bases). This CDR3 has 14 amino acids. CDR1 and CDR2 (germline): MRHNA, SNTAGT. The ends were cut back, 3 bases at V and 7 bases at J, with 13 bases in the middle. For the CDR3, the DNA is TGTGCCAGCAGTGAGGTAGTCGGGGGACAGCCCCAGCATTTT. This sequence encodes CASSEVVGGQPQHF.

This rearrangement joins TRBV5-1 to TRBJ1-2, with D tentatively TRBD1 (6 bases). The CDR3 totals 15 residues. Germline CDR1 and CDR2: SGHRS and YFSETQ. Trimming cost V 0 bases and J 5 bases, with 14 bases left between them. The CDR3 bases are TGCGCCAGCAGCTTGGACGGGACATTTTTGTATGGCTACACCTTC. Its protein is CASSLDGTFLYGYTF.

This chain connects TRBV9 to TRBJ1-5, with 7 bases that match TRBD1. V shed 0 bases and J 5 bases; nucleotides not matched to a gene: 2. CDR1 and CDR2 from the germline V gene are SGDLS and YYNGEE. The CDR3 loop spans 14 amino acids. The CDR3 region has the DNA TGTGCCAGCAGCGTAGGGACAGGTCATCAGCCCCAGCATTTT. Translating it yields CASSVGTGHQPQHF.

The chain employs TRBV5-1 and TRBJ1-6; 9 nucleotides align to TRBD1. The V gene end was trimmed by 3 bases and the J gene end by 9 bases; junction bases not matched to a gene: 7. CDR3 length: 15 amino acids. Germline CDR1 SGHRS, CDR2 YFSETQ. CDR3 DNA sequence: TGCGCCAGCAGCTCTTCCGGGACAGGGAGTTCACCCCTCCACTTT. Translation: CASSSSGTGSSPLHF.

This clone was detected only a few times. The CDR3 spells CASSFGGMNTEAFF. As DNA, the CDR3 is TGCGCCAGCAGCTTTGGGGGCATGAACACTGAAGCTTTCTTT. The chain couples TRBV5-1 to TRBJ1-1; possible D gene TRBD1, 6 bases. V was shortened by 2 bases and J by 0 bases, with 8 bases between the two germline ends. There are 14 residues in the CDR3. Germline V gene sequence: CDR1 SGHRS, CDR2 YFSETQ.

V usage is TRBV7-6 and J usage is TRBJ1-3; D unclear. This CDR3 has 16 amino acids. CDR1 SGHVS and CDR2 FNYEAQ come from the germline V gene. V lost 1 base and J 4 bases, leaving 14 bases between the germline ends. The CDR3 loop reads CASSLDEVLGGNTIYF. The CDR3 DNA is TGTGCCAGCAGCTTAGATGAGGTTTTGGGCGGAAACACCATATATTTT. The variable domain in full, with the rest retrieved from reference TRBV7-6 and TRBJ1-3, is GAGVSQSPRYKVTKRGQDVALRCDPISGHVSLYWYRQALGQGPEFLTYFNYEAQQDKSGLPNDRFSAERPEGSISTLTIQRTEQRDSAMYRCASSLDEVLGGNTIYFGEGSWLTVV.

This chain links TRBV19 with TRBJ2-3; the match to TRBD1 covers 11 bases. The CDR3 runs 15 residues. From germline, CDR1 is LNHDA and CDR2 SQIVND (reference sequence). With 6 bases clipped from V and 2 bases from J, the junction kept 4 bases outside the gene matches. The CDR3 bases are TGTGCCAGTAGCAGGGGACAGGGGGTCACAGATACGCAGTATTTT. Its translation: CASSRGQGVTDTQYF.

V and J are TRBV3-1 (or the pseudogene TRBV3-2) and TRBJ1-6, with D uncertain. Trimming shortened V by 2 bases and J by 5 bases, and 7 bases separated the two germline ends. Looked up from germline, CDR1 is LGHDT and CDR2 is YNNKEL (reference sequence). This CDR3 is 14 amino acids long. The CDR3, as DNA: TGTGCCAGCAGCCAAACATTGAATAATTCACCCCTCCACTTT. Its protein product is CASSQTLNNSPLHF.